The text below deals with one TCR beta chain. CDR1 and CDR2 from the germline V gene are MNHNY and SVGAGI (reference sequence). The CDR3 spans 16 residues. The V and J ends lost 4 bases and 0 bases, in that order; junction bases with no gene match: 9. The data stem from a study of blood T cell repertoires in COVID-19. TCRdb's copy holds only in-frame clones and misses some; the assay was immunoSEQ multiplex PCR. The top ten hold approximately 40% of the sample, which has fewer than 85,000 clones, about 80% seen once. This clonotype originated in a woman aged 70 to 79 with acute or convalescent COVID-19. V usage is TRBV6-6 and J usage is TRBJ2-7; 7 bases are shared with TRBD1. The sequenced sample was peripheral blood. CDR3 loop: CASSSGTVRSSYEQYF. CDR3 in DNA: TGTGCCAGCAGTTCGGGGACAGTGAGGAGCTCCTACGAGCAGTACTTC.